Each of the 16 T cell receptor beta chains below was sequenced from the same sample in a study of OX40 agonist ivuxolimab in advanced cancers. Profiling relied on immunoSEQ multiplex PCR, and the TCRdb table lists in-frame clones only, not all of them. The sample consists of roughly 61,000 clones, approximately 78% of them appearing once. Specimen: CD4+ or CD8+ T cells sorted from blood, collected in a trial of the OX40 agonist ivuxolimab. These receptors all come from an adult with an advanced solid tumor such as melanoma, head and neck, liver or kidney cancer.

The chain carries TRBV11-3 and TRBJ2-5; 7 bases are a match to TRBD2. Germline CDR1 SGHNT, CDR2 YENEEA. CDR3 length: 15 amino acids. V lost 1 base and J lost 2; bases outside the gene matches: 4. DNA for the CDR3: TGTGCCAGCAGCTTAGCGGGGGGACCTCAAGAGACCCAGTACTTC. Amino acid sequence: CASSLAGGPQETQYF.

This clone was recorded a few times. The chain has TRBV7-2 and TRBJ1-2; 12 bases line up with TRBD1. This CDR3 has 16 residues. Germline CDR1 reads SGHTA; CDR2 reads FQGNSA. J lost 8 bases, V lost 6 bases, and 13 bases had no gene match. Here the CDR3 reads CASSSTPGQGARGYTF. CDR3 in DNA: TGTGCCAGCAGTTCTACTCCGGGACAGGGGGCGCGAGGCTACACCTTC.

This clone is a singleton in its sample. The CDR3 loop reads CASSAGRQDYEQYF. The CDR3 region has the DNA TGTGCCAGCAGCGCCGGACGACAGGACTACGAGCAGTACTTC. V is TRBV5-4 and J is TRBJ2-7, with a possible D match to TRBD1 (6 bases). The germline V gene encodes CDR1 SGHNT and CDR2 YYREEE (reference sequence). This CDR3 contains 14 residues. Trimming took off 4 bases at V and 3 bases at J, with 14 bases between the two ends.

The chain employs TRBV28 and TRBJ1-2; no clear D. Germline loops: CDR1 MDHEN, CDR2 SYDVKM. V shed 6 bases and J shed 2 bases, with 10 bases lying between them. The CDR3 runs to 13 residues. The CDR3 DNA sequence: TGTGCCAGCAGCTCCCCCCCGAACTATGGCTACACCTTC. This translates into CASSSPPNYGYTF.

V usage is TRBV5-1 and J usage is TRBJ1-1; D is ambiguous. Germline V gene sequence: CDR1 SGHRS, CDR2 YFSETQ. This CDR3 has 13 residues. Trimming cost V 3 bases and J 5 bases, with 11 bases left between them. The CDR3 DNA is TGCGCCAGCAGCTCCCAGGTGGGGACTGAAGCTTTCTTT. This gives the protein CASSSQVGTEAFF.

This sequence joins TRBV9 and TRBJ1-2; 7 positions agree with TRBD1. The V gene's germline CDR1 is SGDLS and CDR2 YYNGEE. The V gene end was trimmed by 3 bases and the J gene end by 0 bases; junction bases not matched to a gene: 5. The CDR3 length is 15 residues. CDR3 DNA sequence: TGTGCCAGCAGCGCTAGACAGGGAACTAACTATGGCTACACCTTC. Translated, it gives CASSARQGTNYGYTF.

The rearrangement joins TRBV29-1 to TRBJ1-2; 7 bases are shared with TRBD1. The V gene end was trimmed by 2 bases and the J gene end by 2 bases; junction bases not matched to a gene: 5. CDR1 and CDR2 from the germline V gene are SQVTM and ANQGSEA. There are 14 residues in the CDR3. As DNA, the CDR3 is TGCAGCGTTGAATGGACAGGATCGAACTATGGCTACACCTTC. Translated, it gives CSVEWTGSNYGYTF.

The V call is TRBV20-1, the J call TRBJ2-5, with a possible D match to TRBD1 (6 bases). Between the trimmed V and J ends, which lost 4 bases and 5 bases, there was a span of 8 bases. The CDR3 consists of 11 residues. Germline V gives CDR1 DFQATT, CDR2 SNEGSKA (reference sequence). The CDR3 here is CSATGEETQYF. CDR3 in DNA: TGCAGTGCTACAGGGGAGGAGACCCAGTACTTC.

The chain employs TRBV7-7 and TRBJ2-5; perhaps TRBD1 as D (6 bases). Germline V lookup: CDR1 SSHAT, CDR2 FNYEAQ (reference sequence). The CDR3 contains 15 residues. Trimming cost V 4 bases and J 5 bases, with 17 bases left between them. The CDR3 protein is CASSSTGSSGETQYF. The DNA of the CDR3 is TGTGCCAGCAGCTCAACAGGGTCCTCGGGGGAGACCCAGTACTTC.

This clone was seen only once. CDR3 protein: CASGANEQYF. The CDR3 nucleotides are TGTGCCAGCGGGGCCAACGAGCAGTACTTC. The genes are TRBV2 and TRBJ2-7; a weak D match, TRBD1 (5 bases). CDR3 size: 10 residues. Germline CDR1 reads SNHLY; CDR2 reads FYNNEI. The V end lost 8 bases, the J end lost 5 bases, and 7 bases lay between the germline ends.

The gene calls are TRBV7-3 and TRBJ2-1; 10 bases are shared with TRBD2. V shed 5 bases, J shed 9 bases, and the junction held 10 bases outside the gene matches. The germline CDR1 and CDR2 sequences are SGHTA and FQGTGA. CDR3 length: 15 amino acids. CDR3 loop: CASSQRLAGAGEQFF. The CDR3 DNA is TGTGCCAGCAGCCAAAGGCTAGCGGGGGCGGGTGAGCAGTTCTTC.

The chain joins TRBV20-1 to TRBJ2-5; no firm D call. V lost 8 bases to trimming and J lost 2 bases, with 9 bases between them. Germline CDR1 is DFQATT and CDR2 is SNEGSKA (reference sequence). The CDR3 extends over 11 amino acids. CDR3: CSPVGQETQYF. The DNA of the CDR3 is TGCAGTCCGGTGGGTCAAGAGACCCAGTACTTC.

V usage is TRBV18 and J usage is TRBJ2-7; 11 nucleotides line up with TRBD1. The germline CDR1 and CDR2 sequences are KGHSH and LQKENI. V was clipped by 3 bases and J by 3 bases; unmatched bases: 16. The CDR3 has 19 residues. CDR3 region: CASSPRTGGFSRDNYEQYF. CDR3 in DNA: TGTGCCAGCTCACCCCGGACAGGGGGCTTTTCTCGGGATAACTACGAGCAGTACTTC.

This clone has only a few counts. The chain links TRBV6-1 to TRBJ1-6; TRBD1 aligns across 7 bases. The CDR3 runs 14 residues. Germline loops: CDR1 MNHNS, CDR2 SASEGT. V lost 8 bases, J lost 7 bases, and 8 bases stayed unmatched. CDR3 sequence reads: CASGTQGGNSPLHF. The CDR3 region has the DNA TGTGCCAGCGGTACCCAAGGGGGCAATTCACCCCTCCACTTT.

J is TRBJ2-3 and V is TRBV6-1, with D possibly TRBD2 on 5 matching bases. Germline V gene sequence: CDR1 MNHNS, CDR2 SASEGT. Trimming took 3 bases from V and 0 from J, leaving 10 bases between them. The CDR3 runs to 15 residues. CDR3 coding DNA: TGTGCCAGCAGTGAGACGCGGGCCAGCACAGATACGCAGTATTTT. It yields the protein CASSETRASTDTQYF.

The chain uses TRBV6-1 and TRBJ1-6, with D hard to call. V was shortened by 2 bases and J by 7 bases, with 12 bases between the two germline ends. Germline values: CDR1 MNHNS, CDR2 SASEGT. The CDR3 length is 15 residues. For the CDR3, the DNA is TGTGCCAGCAGTGAAAGTGGAATTGGGAATTCACCCCTCCACTTT. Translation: CASSESGIGNSPLHF.